Shown below are 27 T cell receptor beta chains from a single sample sequenced in a study of T cell changes during pregnancy in multiple sclerosis. The method was immunoSEQ multiplex PCR; TCRdb's version includes in-frame clones alone and lacks a portion of them. The sample lists some 80,000 clones; roughly 95% were seen once. This specimen consisted of peripheral blood, obtained in the second trimester of pregnancy. All receptors come from a female donor with multiple sclerosis, enrolled in a pregnancy study.

The gene calls are TRBV19 and TRBJ2-7, with TRBD2 identical over 9 bases. V lost 5 bases to trimming and J lost 0 bases; unmatched junction nucleotides: 5. Germline CDR1 is LNHDA and CDR2 is SQIVND (reference sequence). This CDR3 has 15 residues. This chain's CDR3 is CASSYSGGLSYEQYF. CDR3 nucleotide sequence: TGTGCCAGTAGTTATAGCGGGGGACTCTCCTACGAGCAGTACTTC.

The chain joins TRBV11-2 to TRBJ1-2; D is possibly TRBD1 (5 bases). Germline V lookup: CDR1 SGHAT, CDR2 FQNNGV. The CDR3 extends over 19 amino acids. V shed 0 bases and J shed 5 bases, with 25 bases lying between them. Here the CDR3 DNA reads TGTGCCAGCAGCTTAGAGCCTCAGGGTTGGGCCCGGAGTCCTTATGGCTACACCTTC. It codes for CASSLEPQGWARSPYGYTF.

The gene calls are TRBV6-1 and TRBJ2-3; TRBD1 matches at 7 bases. The V gene end was trimmed by 4 bases and the J gene end by 4 bases; junction bases not matched to a gene: 8. The CDR3 runs 15 residues. Germline V gene sequence: CDR1 MNHNS, CDR2 SASEGT. The CDR3 here is CASSGRQGIPDTQYF. The DNA of the CDR3 is TGTGCCAGCAGTGGGCGACAGGGAATCCCAGATACGCAGTATTTT.

This clone turned up a few times. The chain recombines TRBV12-5 with TRBJ1-5; the D gene is possibly TRBD1 (5 bases). Germline V gene lookup returns CDR1 LGHNT and CDR2 FRNRAP. The CDR3 loop spans 12 amino acids. The V and J ends lost 9 bases and 0 bases respectively, with 6 bases between them. The CDR3 region has the DNA TGTGCTAGAGGGGTTAGCAATCAGCCCCAGCATTTT. It is translated as CARGVSNQPQHF.

This rearrangement joins TRBV19 to TRBJ1-2, with 8 bases identical to TRBD1. Per the germline V gene, CDR1 is LNHDA and CDR2 is SQIVND (reference sequence). The ends lost 3 bases at V and 3 bases at J; junction bases unmatched: 0. This CDR3 spans 13 amino acids. CDR3 residues: CASSMTGDYGYTF. For the CDR3, the DNA is TGTGCCAGTAGTATGACAGGGGACTATGGCTACACCTTC.

This clone has more than one count but fewer than ten. The rearrangement links TRBV19 to TRBJ2-5; TRBD1 agrees at 8 bases. Looked up from germline, CDR1 is LNHDA and CDR2 is SQIVND (reference sequence). The CDR3 covers 14 residues. V lost 5 bases and J lost 5; bases outside the gene matches: 7. The CDR3 DNA sequence: TGTGCCAGTAGTCGTGCAGGGGGCGCGGAGACCCAGTACTTC. Its protein is CASSRAGGAETQYF.

V is TRBV14 and J is TRBJ2-2, with D possibly being TRBD1 (5 bases). Germline assignment: CDR1 SGHDN and CDR2 FVKESK. The CDR3 length is 15 residues. Trimming left V 1 base short and J 9 bases short, with 15 bases between. The CDR3: CASSQVSGIPRELFF. As DNA, the CDR3 is TGTGCCAGCAGCCAAGTATCAGGGATCCCCCGGGAGCTGTTTTTT. The full variable domain, its missing parts supplied by reference TRBV14 and TRBJ2-2, is EAGVTQFPSHSVIEKGQTVTLRCDPISGHDNLYWYRRVMGKEIKFLLHFVKESKQDESGMPNNRFLAERTGGTYSTLKVQPAELEDSGVYFCASSQVSGIPRELFFGEGSRLTVL.

The V and J genes are TRBV5-1 and TRBJ1-1, with 8 bases matching TRBD1. The V and J ends lost 3 bases and 1 base, in that order; junction bases with no gene match: 8. The germline CDR1 and CDR2 sequences are SGHRS and YFSETQ. The CDR3 loop spans 16 amino acids. The CDR3 nucleotides are TGCGCCAGCAGCTCCACAGGGGGACGGGGGAACACTGAAGCTTTCTTT. Its protein product is CASSSTGGRGNTEAFF.

J is TRBJ2-1 and V is TRBV19; a weak D match, TRBD2 (6 bases). Germline V gene lookup returns CDR1 LNHDA and CDR2 SQIVND (reference sequence). The CDR3 spans 16 residues. Between the trimmed V and J ends, which lost 4 bases and 0 bases, there was a span of 13 bases. For the CDR3, the DNA is TGTGCCAGTAGTACTAGGGACTCGAGCTCCTACAATGAGCAGTTCTTC. Its protein is CASSTRDSSSYNEQFF. Combining the CDR3 with reference TRBV19 and TRBJ2-1 gives the whole variable domain DGGITQSPKYLFRKEGQNVTLSCEQNLNHDAMYWYRQDPGQGLRLIYYSQIVNDFQKGDIAEGYSVSREKKESFPLTVTSAQKNPTAFYLCASSTRDSSSYNEQFFGPGTRLTVL.

The V and J genes are TRBV19 and TRBJ2-6; a weak D match, TRBD1 (5 bases). Germline assignment: CDR1 LNHDA and CDR2 SQIVND (reference sequence). The CDR3 sequence is 16 residues long. With 6 bases removed from V and 0 bases from J, the gap between germline ends came to 12 bases. The CDR3 is CASSQQANSGANVLTF. CDR3 DNA: TGTGCCAGTAGCCAACAGGCTAACTCTGGGGCCAACGTCCTGACTTTC.

The J gene is TRBJ1-1, the V gene TRBV19; D might be TRBD1 (5 bases). There are 13 residues in the CDR3. CDR1 and CDR2 from the germline V gene are LNHDA and SQIVND (reference sequence). V lost 7 bases to trimming and J lost 3 bases, with 12 bases between them. CDR3 DNA: TGTGCCAGTACAACGGGGGGGGACACTGAAGCTTTCTTT. Protein sequence: CASTTGGDTEAFF.

The V gene is TRBV5-6, the J gene TRBJ2-7, with 9 bases that match TRBD1. CDR1 is SGHDT and CDR2 is YYEEEE in the germline V gene. Trimming at V came to 3 bases and at J to 2 bases, leaving 12 bases not matched to a gene. The CDR3 covers 17 residues. The CDR3 DNA reads as TGTGCCAGCAGCTCAACAAGATCCGGGACAGGGACCTACGAGCAGTACTTC. Its translation is CASSSTRSGTGTYEQYF.

The genes are TRBV19 and TRBJ2-3, with a weak D call TRBD2 (5 bases). Trimming shortened V by 8 bases and J by 2 bases, and 17 bases separated the two germline ends. Germline V gene sequence: CDR1 LNHDA, CDR2 SQIVND (reference sequence). This CDR3 has 15 residues. The DNA for the CDR3 is TGTGCCAGTCGGACCTTTTCGGGAACCACAGATACGCAGTATTTT. Translation gives CASRTFSGTTDTQYF.

The chain couples TRBV27 to TRBJ2-1; a weak D match, TRBD2 (5 bases). Germline V CDR1 and CDR2: MNHEY, SMNVEV (reference sequence). The V gene lost 4 bases and the J gene lost 7 bases, with 11 bases spanning the gap. There are 13 residues in the CDR3. In DNA form, the CDR3 reads TGTGCCAGCAGTTCGCCCCCGGGGAATGAGCAGTTCTTC. Translating gives CASSSPPGNEQFF.

This clone was found once. This chain joins TRBV19 and TRBJ1-5; TRBD1 matches 8 bases. The CDR3 is made up of 14 amino acids. The J segment lost 7 bases and the V segment lost 9 bases, leaving 11 bases of the junction unmatched. Germline V gene sequence: CDR1 LNHDA, CDR2 SQIVND (reference sequence). The CDR3, as DNA: TGTGCCAGCTCCGGACAGGGTGGGGGACAGCCCCAGCATTTT. Translation: CASSGQGGGQPQHF.

The V gene is TRBV30, the J gene TRBJ1-3; D not resolved. Per the germline V gene, CDR1 is GTSNPN and CDR2 is SVGIG (reference sequence). The V gene lost 3 bases and the J gene lost 4 bases, with 7 bases spanning the gap. The CDR3 loop spans 12 amino acids. CDR3 sequence reads: CAWSRVGNTIYF. As DNA, the CDR3 is TGTGCCTGGAGCCGGGTCGGAAACACCATATATTTT.

V is TRBV7-8 and J is TRBJ1-5; 10 nucleotides match TRBD1. Per germline, CDR1 SGHVS and CDR2 FQNEAQ. This CDR3 spans 15 amino acids. V trimming: 1 base; J trimming: 4 bases; junction bases outside the gene matches: 1. This CDR3 is CASSLGQGANQPQHF. The CDR3 region has the DNA TGTGCCAGCAGCTTAGGACAGGGGGCGAATCAGCCCCAGCATTTT.

In this sample, this clone turned up once. The chain couples TRBV6-1 to TRBJ2-7; 7 bases align to TRBD1. The CDR3 loop spans 14 amino acids. Germline lookup yields CDR1 MNHNS and CDR2 SASEGT. V trimming: 7 bases; J trimming: 6 bases; junction bases outside the gene matches: 12. CDR3 region: CASTLERGPSEQYF. The CDR3 coding sequence is TGTGCCAGCACCTTAGAAAGGGGGCCGAGCGAGCAGTACTTC.

This clone is a singleton in its sample. V gene TRBV6-1 combines with J gene TRBJ1-1; unclear D gene. With 8 bases removed from V and 5 bases from J, the gap between germline ends came to 21 bases. This CDR3 is built from 15 residues. Germline CDR1 and CDR2: MNHNS and SASEGT. The CDR3 DNA reads as TGTGCCAGCTTCCCGCGGGGTGGAGGTCAGACTGAAGCTTTCTTT. Protein product: CASFPRGGGQTEAFF.

The V and J genes are TRBV5-4 and TRBJ1-1; perhaps TRBD1 as D (6 bases). CDR1 is SGHNT, CDR2 YYREEE, per germline (reference sequence). This CDR3 region has 14 residues. V lost 5 bases and J 1 base, leaving 12 bases between the germline ends. The CDR3 DNA reads TGTGCCAGCAGTCCCGGACAGTGGAACACTGAAGCTTTCTTT. Translation gives CASSPGQWNTEAFF.

DNA for the CDR3: TGTGCCAGCAGCTTTGGGACTAGCGGTATGGATACGCAGTATTTT. Its translation is CASSFGTSGMDTQYF. The chain is built from TRBV7-2 and TRBJ2-3; 11 bases agree with TRBD2. Germline V gives CDR1 SGHTA, CDR2 FQGNSA. The trim removed 3 bases at V and 6 bases at J, leaving 5 bases unmatched. The CDR3 contains 15 residues. Complete variable domain (other parts from reference TRBV7-2 and TRBJ2-3): GAGVSQSPSNKVTEKGKDVELRCDPISGHTALYWYRQSLGQGLEFLIYFQGNSAPDKSGLPSDRFSAERTGGSVSTLTIQRTQQEDSAVYLCASSFGTSGMDTQYFGPGTRLTVL.

The chain couples TRBV5-1 to TRBJ1-1, with a possible D match to TRBD1 (5 bases). This CDR3 is built from 14 residues. Germline assignment: CDR1 SGHRS and CDR2 YFSETQ. Trimming stripped 5 bases from V and 0 bases from J, with 11 bases between. The CDR3 nucleotides are TGCGCCAGCAGGGGGGGAACCATGAACACTGAAGCTTTCTTT. Translation: CASRGGTMNTEAFF.

The V call is TRBV27, the J call TRBJ2-1, with 7 bases lining up with TRBD1. Trimming removed 6 bases from V and 8 bases from J; junction bases left unmatched: 16. This CDR3 spans 16 amino acids. Germline CDR1 and CDR2: MNHEY and SMNVEV (reference sequence). CDR3 DNA: TGTGCCAGCAGCCACCCTCCGGGACAGATTAATGATGAGCAGTTCTTC. It yields the protein CASSHPPGQINDEQFF.

The chain is built from TRBV11-2 and TRBJ2-3; TRBD2 matches 8 bases. Germline V gene sequence: CDR1 SGHAT, CDR2 FQNNGV. The CDR3 extends over 14 amino acids. V lost 1 base to trimming and J lost 6 bases; unmatched junction nucleotides: 3. The CDR3 DNA follows: TGTGCCAGCAGCTTAGGGGTAGCGGGGGATACGCAGTATTTT. Translation: CASSLGVAGDTQYF.

The chain has TRBV27 and TRBJ2-7, with a tentative D call TRBD2 (6 bases). Germline V gene lookup returns CDR1 MNHEY and CDR2 SMNVEV (reference sequence). V lost 3 bases and J 4 bases, leaving 13 bases between the germline ends. This CDR3 is built from 14 residues. CDR3 coding DNA: TGTGCCAGCAGTTTTGGCGGGGCCCGATACGAGCAGTACTTC. It translates to CASSFGGARYEQYF.

V and J are TRBV5-1 and TRBJ1-2; D not resolved. The CDR3 consists of 14 residues. Trimming cost V 0 bases and J 7 bases, with 13 bases left between them. Germline-derived CDR1 and CDR2 are SGHRS and YFSETQ. The CDR3 DNA follows: TGCGCCAGCAGCTTGGCCGTTTTCTCGGGTGGCTACACCTTC. It encodes CASSLAVFSGGYTF.

The chain employs TRBV15 and TRBJ1-1; tentative D call: TRBD1 (5 bases). From germline, CDR1 is LNHNV and CDR2 YYDKDF (reference sequence). V lost 0 bases and J 4 bases, leaving 12 bases between the germline ends. CDR3 size: 15 residues. The CDR3 nucleotides are TGTGCCACCAGCAGAGATCGGGAGGGGAGCACTGAAGCTTTCTTT. The encoded protein is CATSRDREGSTEAFF.